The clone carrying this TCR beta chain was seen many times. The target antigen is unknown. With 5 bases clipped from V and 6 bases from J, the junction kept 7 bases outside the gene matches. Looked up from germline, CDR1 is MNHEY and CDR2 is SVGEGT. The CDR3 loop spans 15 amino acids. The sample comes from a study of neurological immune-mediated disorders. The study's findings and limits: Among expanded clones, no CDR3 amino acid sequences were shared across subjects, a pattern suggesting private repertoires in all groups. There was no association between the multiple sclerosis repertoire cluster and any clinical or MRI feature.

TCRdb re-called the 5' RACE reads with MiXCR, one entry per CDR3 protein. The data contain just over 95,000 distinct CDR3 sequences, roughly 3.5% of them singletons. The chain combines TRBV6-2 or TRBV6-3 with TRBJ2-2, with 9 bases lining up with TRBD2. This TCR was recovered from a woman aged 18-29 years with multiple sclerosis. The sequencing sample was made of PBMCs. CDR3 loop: CASSGSGSPPGELFF. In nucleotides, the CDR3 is TGTGCCAGCAGTGGTAGCGGGAGCCCTCCCGGGGAGCTGTTTTTT.